The present T cell receptor beta chain was sequenced within a study of human T cells and chemical hapten exposure. The CDR3 extends over 17 amino acids. Trimming removed 5 bases from V and 0 bases from J; junction bases left unmatched: 7. TCRdb processed the RACE reads anew with MiXCR; each CDR3 protein has one entry. The data hold 70,000 to 90,000 distinct CDR3 sequences, with about a tenth observed a single time. This clonotype was seen repeatedly, ten times or more. Its antigen is undetermined. Described time point: patch test 3, about 24 weeks after DPC sensitization. Treatment noted: therapeutic diphenylcyclopropenone sensitization with weekly scalp DPC. Overall study findings and caveats: No alteration of TCRs above 1 in 1000 frequency was seen with DPC sensitization.

The rearrangement joins TRBV12-3 or TRBV12-4 to TRBJ1-1; 12 bases match TRBD1. The sequenced sample was whole blood, obtained in connection with sensitization to the hapten diphenylcyclopropenone (DPC). This clonotype originated in a woman between 50 and 59 years old with alopecia areata. Some clones in this sample may be carry-over from other donors' samples. For the CDR3, the DNA is TGTGCCAGCAGTGTCAGGGGGACAGGGGGCGTGAACACTGAAGCTTTCTTT. Its protein is CASSVRGTGGVNTEAFF.